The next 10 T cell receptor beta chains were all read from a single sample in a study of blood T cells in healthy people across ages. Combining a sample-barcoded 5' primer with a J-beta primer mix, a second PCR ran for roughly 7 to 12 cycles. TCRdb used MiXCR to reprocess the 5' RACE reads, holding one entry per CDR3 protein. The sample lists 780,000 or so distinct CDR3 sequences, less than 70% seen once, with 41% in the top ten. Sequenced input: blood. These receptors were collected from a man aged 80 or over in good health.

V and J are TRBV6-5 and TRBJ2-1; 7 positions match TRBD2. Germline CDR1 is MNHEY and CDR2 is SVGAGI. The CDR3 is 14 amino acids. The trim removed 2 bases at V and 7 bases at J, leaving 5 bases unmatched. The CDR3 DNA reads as TGTGCCAGCAGTTACGCGGGAGTGAGAAATGAGCAGTTCTTC. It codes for CASSYAGVRNEQFF.

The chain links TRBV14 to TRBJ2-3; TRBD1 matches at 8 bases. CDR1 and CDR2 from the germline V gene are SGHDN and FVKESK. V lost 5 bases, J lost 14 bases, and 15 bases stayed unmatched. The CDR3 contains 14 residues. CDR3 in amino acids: CASSARQGYGYAYF. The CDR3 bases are TGTGCCAGCAGCGCCCGACAGGGGTACGGATACGCGTATTTT.

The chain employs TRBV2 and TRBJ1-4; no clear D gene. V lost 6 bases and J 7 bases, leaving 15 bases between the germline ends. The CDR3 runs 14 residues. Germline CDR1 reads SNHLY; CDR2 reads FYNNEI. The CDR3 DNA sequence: TGTGCCAGCAGCAGAGAGGGCCCCGGTGAAAAACTGTTTTTT. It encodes CASSREGPGEKLFF.

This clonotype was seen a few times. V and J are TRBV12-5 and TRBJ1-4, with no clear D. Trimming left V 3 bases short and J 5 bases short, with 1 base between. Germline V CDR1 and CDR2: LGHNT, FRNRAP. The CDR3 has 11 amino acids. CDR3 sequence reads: CASGLNEKLFF. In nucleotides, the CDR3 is TGTGCTAGTGGTTTAAATGAAAAACTGTTTTTT.

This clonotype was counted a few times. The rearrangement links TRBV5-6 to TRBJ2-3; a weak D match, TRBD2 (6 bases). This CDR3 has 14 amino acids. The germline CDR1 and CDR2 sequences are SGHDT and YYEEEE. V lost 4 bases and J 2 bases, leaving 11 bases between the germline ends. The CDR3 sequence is CASSEGLTTDTQYF. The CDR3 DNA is TGTGCCAGCAGCGAGGGACTTACCACAGATACGCAGTATTTT.

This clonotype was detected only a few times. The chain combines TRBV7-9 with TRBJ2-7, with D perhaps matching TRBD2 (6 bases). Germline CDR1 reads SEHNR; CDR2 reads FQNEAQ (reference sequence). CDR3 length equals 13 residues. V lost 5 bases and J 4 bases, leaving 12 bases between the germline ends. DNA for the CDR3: TGTGCCAGCAGCCCCTCGGGGGAGTACGAGCAGTACTTC. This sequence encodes CASSPSGEYEQYF.

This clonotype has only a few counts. The DNA for the CDR3 is TGCAGTGCTCCCCGACCCGGAGAAAAACTGTTTTTT. Translation: CSAPRPGEKLFF. The chain couples TRBV20-1 to TRBJ1-4; D remains ambiguous. CDR3 length: 12 residues. V lost 5 bases and J lost 8, with 12 bases in between. Germline CDR1 reads DFQATT; CDR2 reads SNEGSKA (reference sequence).

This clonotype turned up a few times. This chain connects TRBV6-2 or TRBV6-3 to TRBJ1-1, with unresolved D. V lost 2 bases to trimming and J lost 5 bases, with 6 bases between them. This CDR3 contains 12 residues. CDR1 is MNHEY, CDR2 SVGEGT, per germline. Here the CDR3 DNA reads TGTGCCAGCAGTTACAGGGCTACTGAAGCTTTCTTT. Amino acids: CASSYRATEAFF.

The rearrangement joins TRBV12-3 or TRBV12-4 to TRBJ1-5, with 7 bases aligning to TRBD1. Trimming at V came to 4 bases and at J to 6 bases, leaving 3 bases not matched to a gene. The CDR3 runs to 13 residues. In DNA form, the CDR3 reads TGTGCCAGCAGTTCCGACAGGGTTCAGCCCCAGCATTTT. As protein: CASSSDRVQPQHF.

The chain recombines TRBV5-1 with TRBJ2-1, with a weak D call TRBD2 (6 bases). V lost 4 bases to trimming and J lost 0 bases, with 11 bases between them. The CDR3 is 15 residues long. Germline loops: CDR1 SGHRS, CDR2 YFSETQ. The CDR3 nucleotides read TGCGCCAGCAGCCTGACTAGGAACTCCTACAATGAGCAGTTCTTC. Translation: CASSLTRNSYNEQFF.